The next 31 T cell receptor beta chains were all read from a single sample in a study of Ad26.COV2.S vaccination and SARS-CoV-2 variants. This table comes from immunoSEQ multiplex PCR, and its TCRdb copy is limited to in-frame clones, with some not included. Of over 110,000 clones detected, just over 85% appear once; the ten largest clones hold about 5%. Source: peripheral blood, taken after recovery from COVID-19. The receptors were sampled from a human donor who had recovered from COVID-19.

The CDR3 loop reads CASSRLRDTTYGYTF. The DNA of the CDR3 is TGCGCCAGCAGCCGCCTCCGGGACACCACCTATGGCTACACCTTC. The chain joins TRBV4-3 to TRBJ1-2, with D possibly TRBD1 on 6 matching bases. Trimming cost V 4 bases and J 4 bases, with 16 bases left between them. The CDR3 is made up of 15 amino acids. CDR1 is LGHNA and CDR2 is YSLEER in the germline V gene.

This clone was counted only a few times. The rearrangement joins TRBV19 to TRBJ2-5; possible D gene TRBD1, 6 bases. Trimming took off 3 bases at V and 1 base at J, with 9 bases between the two ends. Germline assignment: CDR1 LNHDA and CDR2 SQIVND (reference sequence). This CDR3 has 14 residues. CDR3 bases: TGTGCCAGTAGTATCGGCAGGGGCCAAGAGACCCAGTACTTC. This gives the protein CASSIGRGQETQYF.

For the CDR3, the DNA is TGTGCCAGCTCACCCTACAGGGGATGGAGCACTGAAGCTTTCTTT. Translation gives CASSPYRGWSTEAFF. The chain combines TRBV18 with TRBJ1-1, with 7 positions matching TRBD1. After removal of 3 bases from V and 4 bases from J, the junction contained 8 bases not matched to a gene. This CDR3 is built from 15 residues. The germline V gene has CDR1 KGHSH and CDR2 LQKENI.

This chain connects TRBV29-1 to TRBJ1-6; D is unresolved. Trimming stripped 6 bases from V and 0 bases from J, with 12 bases between. The CDR3 sequence is 15 residues long. Germline CDR1 is SQVTM and CDR2 is ANQGSEA. CDR3 sequence (DNA): TGCAGCGTCCCGTCTGGACCCTCCTATAATTCACCCCTCCACTTT. Translating gives CSVPSGPSYNSPLHF.

This clone was recorded once. The chain is built from TRBV6-2 or TRBV6-3 and TRBJ2-1; D may be TRBD1 (6 bases). Germline V lookup: CDR1 MNHEY, CDR2 SVGEGT. The CDR3 covers 12 residues. The ends were cut back, 6 bases at V and 6 bases at J, with 9 bases in the middle. The CDR3 region is CASSPGANEQFF. The CDR3 DNA is TGTGCCAGCAGCCCAGGGGCCAATGAGCAGTTCTTC.

This clone appeared once. The chain combines TRBV5-1 with TRBJ2-3; possible D gene TRBD1, 5 bases. The CDR3 consists of 15 residues. Germline V gene sequence: CDR1 SGHRS, CDR2 YFSETQ. Trimming shortened V by 0 bases and J by 4 bases, and 12 bases separated the two germline ends. CDR3 sequence reads: CASSLEGYRADTQYF. Written as DNA, the CDR3 is TGCGCCAGCAGCTTGGAGGGGTATCGCGCAGATACGCAGTATTTT.

The chain joins TRBV14 to TRBJ2-5, with 7 bases lining up with TRBD2. The CDR3 length is 14 residues. J was trimmed by 4 bases and V by 3 bases; bases with no gene match: 5. The germline CDR1 and CDR2 sequences are SGHDN and FVKESK. For the CDR3, the DNA is TGTGCCAGCAGCCAGCTAGCGGTAGGAGAGACCCAGTACTTC. This sequence encodes CASSQLAVGETQYF.

The V call is TRBV15, the J call TRBJ2-2; 9 bases are a match to TRBD1. This CDR3 is 16 amino acids long. With 4 bases clipped from V and 3 bases from J, the junction kept 6 bases outside the gene matches. The germline V gene has CDR1 LNHNV and CDR2 YYDKDF (reference sequence). The CDR3 sequence: CATSNGQGTYTGELFF. In nucleotides, the CDR3 is TGTGCCACCAGCAACGGACAGGGGACGTACACCGGGGAGCTGTTTTTT.

The J gene is TRBJ2-6, the V gene TRBV11-2, with 7 nucleotides matching TRBD1. Per germline, CDR1 SGHAT and CDR2 FQNNGV. The CDR3 contains 16 residues. J lost 0 bases, V lost 6 bases, and 5 bases had no gene match. CDR3 bases: TGTGCCAGCAGACAGGCAGGGGGCTCTGGGGCCAACGTCCTGACTTTC. It is translated as CASRQAGGSGANVLTF. Using reference TRBV11-2 and TRBJ2-6 for the parts outside the CDR3, the full variable domain is EAGVAQSPRYKIIEKRQSVAFWCNPISGHATLYWYQQILGQGPKLLIQFQNNGVVDDSQLPKDRFSAERLKGVDSTLKIQPAKLEDSAVYLCASRQAGGSGANVLTFGAGSRLTVL.

The CDR3 region has the DNA TGCGCCAGCAGCTTGCGGACAGACACTGAAGCTTTCTTT. Protein: CASSLRTDTEAFF. This sequence joins TRBV5-1 and TRBJ1-1; the D gene is possibly TRBD1 (6 bases). The CDR3 runs 13 residues. V was shortened by 1 base and J by 3 bases, with 7 bases between the two germline ends. Germline V gene sequence: CDR1 SGHRS, CDR2 YFSETQ.

The chain joins TRBV5-6 to TRBJ1-1, with 7 bases aligning to TRBD1. V lost 1 base to trimming and J lost 5 bases; unmatched junction nucleotides: 5. The germline V gene encodes CDR1 SGHDT and CDR2 YYEEEE. This CDR3 is built from 14 residues. In nucleotides, the CDR3 is TGTGCCAGCAGCTTGAACAGGGGTGAAACTGAAGCTTTCTTT. It yields the protein CASSLNRGETEAFF.

The rearrangement uses TRBV3-1 (or the pseudogene TRBV3-2) and TRBJ1-2, with TRBD1 matching 9 bases. The germline gives CDR1 LGHDT, CDR2 YNNKEL (reference sequence). The CDR3 is 13 residues long. The J segment lost 7 bases and the V segment lost 4 bases, leaving 4 bases of the junction unmatched. CDR3 sequence: CASSPQGAGGYTF. The CDR3 nucleotides are TGTGCCAGCAGCCCACAGGGGGCGGGTGGCTACACCTTC.

Here the CDR3 DNA reads TGCAGCGTTGAATTCCTCGGGACAACTAATGAAAAACTGTTTTTT. Translating gives CSVEFLGTTNEKLFF. V and J are TRBV29-1 and TRBJ1-4; no clear D. The CDR3 runs 15 residues. Per germline, CDR1 SQVTM and CDR2 ANQGSEA. V was cut by 2 bases and J by 0 bases, with 10 bases left in between.

This chain connects TRBV7-8 to TRBJ2-3; possibly TRBD2 for D (5 bases). Germline CDR1 is SGHVS and CDR2 is FQNEAQ. The CDR3 runs to 16 residues. The germline V and J ends were trimmed by 5 bases and 0 bases, with 15 bases remaining between them. DNA for the CDR3: TGTGCCAGCAGCCAGAGGGAATTTCCTAGCACAGATACGCAGTATTTT. This translates into CASSQREFPSTDTQYF. The whole variable domain, filled in from reference TRBV7-8 and TRBJ2-3, reads GAGVSQSPRYKVAKRGQDVALRCDPISGHVSLFWYQQALGQGPEFLTYFQNEAQLDKSGLPSDRFFAERPEGSVSTLKIQRTQQEDSAVYLCASSQREFPSTDTQYFGPGTRLTVL.

CDR3 in amino acids: CASSKGPEPNYGYTF. The CDR3 DNA follows: TGTGCCAGCAGCAAAGGACCGGAACCTAACTATGGCTACACCTTC. The gene calls are TRBV5-5 and TRBJ1-2; no reliable D call. The CDR3 totals 15 residues. Germline V gives CDR1 SGHKS, CDR2 YYEKEE (reference sequence). The ends were cut back, 4 bases at V and 0 bases at J, with 13 bases in the middle.

The gene calls are TRBV6-5 and TRBJ1-4; no definite D call. The V and J ends lost 4 bases and 3 bases respectively, with 9 bases between them. The CDR3 sequence is 14 residues long. Germline V lookup: CDR1 MNHEY, CDR2 SVGAGI. In DNA, the CDR3 is TGTGCCAGCAGTTCCCCGGGAGCTAATGAAAAACTGTTTTTT. Amino acid sequence: CASSSPGANEKLFF.

CDR3 in amino acids: CASSLVFSPRETQYF. In DNA, the CDR3 is TGTGCCAGCAGCTTAGTGTTCAGCCCCCGGGAGACCCAGTACTTC. The genes are TRBV11-2 and TRBJ2-5; D unresolved. The germline V gene has CDR1 SGHAT and CDR2 FQNNGV. The CDR3 runs 15 residues. V was pared by 1 base and J by 5 bases, with 14 bases between.

The chain links TRBV5-4 to TRBJ1-2, with D possibly matching TRBD1 (5 bases). Germline values: CDR1 SGHNT, CDR2 YYREEE (reference sequence). The CDR3 runs to 15 residues. The V end was cut by 1 base, the J end by 4 bases, with 14 bases between. CDR3 sequence reads: CASSLTGDLIYGYTF. The CDR3, as DNA: TGTGCCAGCAGCTTGACTGGGGACCTTATCTATGGCTACACCTTC.

J is TRBJ2-2 and V is TRBV6-6, with D possibly matching TRBD1 (5 bases). CDR1 and CDR2 (germline): MNHNY, SVGAGI (reference sequence). Trimming took 2 bases from V and 5 from J, leaving 12 bases between them. The length of the CDR3 is 15 residues. CDR3 nucleotides: TGTGCCAGCAGTTACGTACAGGAGCCGACCGGGGAGCTGTTTTTT. Translation gives CASSYVQEPTGELFF.

This clone was detected only a few times. The chain combines TRBV28 with TRBJ2-3, with D hard to call. Germline V lookup: CDR1 MDHEN, CDR2 SYDVKM. There are 16 residues in the CDR3. V was clipped by 6 bases and J by 0 bases, with 16 bases between them. CDR3 region: CASSPQVITSTDTQYF. DNA of the CDR3: TGTGCCAGCAGCCCCCAGGTGATTACCAGCACAGATACGCAGTATTTT. Complete variable domain (other parts from reference TRBV28 and TRBJ2-3): DVKVTQSSRYLVKRTGEKVFLECVQDMDHENMFWYRQDPGLGLRLIYFSYDVKMKEKGDIPEGYSVSREKKERFSLILESASTNQTSMYLCASSPQVITSTDTQYFGPGTRLTVL.

This chain connects TRBV2 to TRBJ2-4, with D maybe TRBD1 (6 bases). The V end lost 0 bases, the J end lost 6 bases, and 18 bases lay between the germline ends. The CDR3 covers 17 residues. Germline V CDR1 and CDR2: SNHLY, FYNNEI. The CDR3 nucleotides are TGTGCCAGCAGTGAAGCCGGCGAAGGTGCCAGGGGAAACATTCAGTACTTC. Translated, it gives CASSEAGEGARGNIQYF.

This clone was counted once. The rearrangement uses TRBV5-6 and TRBJ2-5; D is ambiguous. The CDR3 extends over 14 amino acids. Germline lookup yields CDR1 SGHDT and CDR2 YYEEEE. The V end lost 0 bases, the J end lost 1 base, and 7 bases lay between the germline ends. The CDR3 DNA is TGTGCCAGCAGCTTGGGACATCTCCAAGAGACCCAGTACTTC. Its protein is CASSLGHLQETQYF.

The J gene is TRBJ1-2, the V gene TRBV9; TRBD1 might be the D (5 bases). Trimming cost V 0 bases and J 5 bases, with 11 bases left between them. In germline, CDR1 is SGDLS, CDR2 YYNGEE. This CDR3 spans 14 amino acids. This CDR3 reads CASSVESAGYGYTF. CDR3 DNA: TGTGCCAGCAGCGTAGAATCCGCAGGGTATGGCTACACCTTC.

J is TRBJ2-7 and V is TRBV7-9, with 7 bases aligning to TRBD2. Unmatched junction bases numbered 10, after V lost 4 bases and J lost 7 bases. The CDR3 extends over 14 amino acids. Germline loops: CDR1 SEHNR, CDR2 FQNEAQ (reference sequence). Here the CDR3 DNA reads TGTGCCAGCAGCTGGGGGGGAAAGCCCTTGGAGCAGTACTTC. This codes for CASSWGGKPLEQYF.

The rearrangement uses TRBV28 and TRBJ2-1; TRBD1 matches at 11 bases. CDR1 MDHEN and CDR2 SYDVKM come from the germline V gene. Trimming removed 6 bases from V and 4 bases from J; junction bases left unmatched: 5. The CDR3 covers 15 residues. As DNA, the CDR3 is TGTGCCAGCAGGAGCGGGACAGGGGGATACAATGAGCAGTTCTTC. It yields the protein CASRSGTGGYNEQFF.

V gene TRBV27 combines with J gene TRBJ2-2, with TRBD2 matching over 8 bases. There are 17 residues in the CDR3. The germline CDR1 and CDR2 sequences are MNHEY and SMNVEV (reference sequence). The junction had 10 bases not matched to a gene; V was cut back by 4 bases and J by 3 bases. CDR3: CASSSVRRGAHTGELFF. In DNA, the CDR3 is TGTGCCAGCAGTTCTGTAAGGCGGGGGGCTCACACCGGGGAGCTGTTTTTT.

This rearrangement joins TRBV5-6 to TRBJ1-2, with D possibly being TRBD1 (5 bases). V lost 4 bases, J lost 3 bases, and 13 bases lay in between. CDR1 and CDR2 from the germline V gene are SGHDT and YYEEEE. This CDR3 is 14 amino acids long. The CDR3 region is CASSTPTVYYGYTF. The CDR3 bases are TGTGCCAGCAGCACTCCGACAGTTTACTATGGCTACACCTTC. Drawing the rest from reference TRBV5-6 and TRBJ1-2, the complete variable domain is DAGVTQSPTHLIKTRGQQVTLRCSPKSGHDTVSWYQQALGQGPQFIFQYYEEEERQRGNFPDRFSGHQFPNYSSELNVNALLLGDSALYLCASSTPTVYYGYTFGSGTRLTVV.

The chain recombines TRBV18 with TRBJ1-2; D unresolved. Germline V CDR1 and CDR2: KGHSH, LQKENI. The CDR3 has 14 amino acids. Deletions cut 2 bases from V and 4 bases from J, with 11 bases between. The CDR3 sequence is CASSPDGGFYGYTF. Written as DNA, the CDR3 is TGTGCCAGCTCACCAGATGGAGGGTTCTATGGCTACACCTTC.

The V call is TRBV15, the J call TRBJ2-1, with no clear D. Germline CDR1 LNHNV, CDR2 YYDKDF (reference sequence). The germline V and J ends were trimmed by 0 bases and 7 bases, with 7 bases remaining between them. The CDR3 loop spans 13 amino acids. The CDR3 protein is CATSREPGNEQFF. The CDR3 DNA sequence: TGTGCCACCAGCAGAGAGCCCGGGAATGAGCAGTTCTTC.

The chain employs TRBV30 and TRBJ1-4; D gene unclear. The CDR3 loop spans 14 amino acids. Germline V gene lookup returns CDR1 GTSNPN and CDR2 SVGIG (reference sequence). V was shortened by 2 bases and J by 7 bases, with 14 bases between the two germline ends. The CDR3 DNA reads TGTGCCTGGAGTCCGACAACTAGAATTGAAAAACTGTTTTTT. Its protein is CAWSPTTRIEKLFF.

The rearrangement links TRBV27 to TRBJ2-1; D not resolved. The length of the CDR3 is 16 residues. Germline loops: CDR1 MNHEY, CDR2 SMNVEV (reference sequence). The V end was cut by 5 bases, the J end by 9 bases, with 23 bases between. For the CDR3, the DNA is TGTGCCAGCAGTGTAACAGTGCTTGGATTTTATGGTGAGCAGTTCTTC. Amino acids: CASSVTVLGFYGEQFF.